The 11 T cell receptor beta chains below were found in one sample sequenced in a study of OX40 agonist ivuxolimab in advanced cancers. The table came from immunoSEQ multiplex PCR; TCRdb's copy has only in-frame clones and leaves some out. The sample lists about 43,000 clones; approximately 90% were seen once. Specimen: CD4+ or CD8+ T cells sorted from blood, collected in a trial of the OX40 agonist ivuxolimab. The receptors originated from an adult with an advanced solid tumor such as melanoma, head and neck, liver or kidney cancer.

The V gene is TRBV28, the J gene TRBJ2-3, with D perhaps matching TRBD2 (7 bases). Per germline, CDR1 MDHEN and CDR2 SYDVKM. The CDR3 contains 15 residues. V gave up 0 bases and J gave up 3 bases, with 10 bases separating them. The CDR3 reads CASSLWGGPTDTQYF. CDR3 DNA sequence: TGTGCCAGCAGTTTATGGGGGGGGCCGACAGATACGCAGTATTTT.

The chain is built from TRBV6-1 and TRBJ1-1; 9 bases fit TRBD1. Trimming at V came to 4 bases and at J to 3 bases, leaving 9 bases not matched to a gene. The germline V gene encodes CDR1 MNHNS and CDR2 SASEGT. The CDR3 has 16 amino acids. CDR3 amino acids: CASSAGTGFVYTEAFF. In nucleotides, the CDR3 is TGTGCCAGCAGTGCTGGGACAGGGTTTGTGTACACTGAAGCTTTCTTT.

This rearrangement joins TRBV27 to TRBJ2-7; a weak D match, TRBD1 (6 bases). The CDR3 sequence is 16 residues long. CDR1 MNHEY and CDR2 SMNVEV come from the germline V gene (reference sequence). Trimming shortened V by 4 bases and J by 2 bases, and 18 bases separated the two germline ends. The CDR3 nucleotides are TGTGCCAGCAGTTCAACCCTCCGGGACACAGCCTACGAGCAGTACTTC. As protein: CASSSTLRDTAYEQYF.

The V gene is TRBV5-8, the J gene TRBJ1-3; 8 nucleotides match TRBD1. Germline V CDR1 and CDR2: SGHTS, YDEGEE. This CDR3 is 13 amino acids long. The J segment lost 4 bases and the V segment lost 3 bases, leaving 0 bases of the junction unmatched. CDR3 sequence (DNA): TGTGCCAGCAGCTGGACAGGGGGAAACACCATATATTTT. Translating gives CASSWTGGNTIYF.

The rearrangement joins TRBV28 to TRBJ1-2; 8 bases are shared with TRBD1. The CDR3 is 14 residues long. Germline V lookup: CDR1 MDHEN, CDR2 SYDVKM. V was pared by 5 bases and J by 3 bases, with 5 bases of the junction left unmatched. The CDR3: CASSTGGTYYGYTF. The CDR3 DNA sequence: TGTGCCAGCAGTACAGGGGGGACGTACTATGGCTACACCTTC.

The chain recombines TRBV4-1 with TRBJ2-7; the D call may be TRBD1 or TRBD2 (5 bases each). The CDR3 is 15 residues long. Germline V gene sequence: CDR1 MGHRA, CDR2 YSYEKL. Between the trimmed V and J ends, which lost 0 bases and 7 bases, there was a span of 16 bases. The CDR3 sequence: CASSQDTGTAVEQYF. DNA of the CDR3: TGCGCCAGCAGCCAAGATACAGGTACAGCGGTGGAGCAGTACTTC.

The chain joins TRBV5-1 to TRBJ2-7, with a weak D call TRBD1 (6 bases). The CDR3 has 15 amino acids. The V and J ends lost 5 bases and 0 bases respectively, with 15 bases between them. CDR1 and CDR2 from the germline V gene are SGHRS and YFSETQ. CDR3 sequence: CASRDQEQGSYEQYF. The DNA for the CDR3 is TGCGCCAGCAGGGATCAAGAACAGGGCTCCTACGAGCAGTACTTC.

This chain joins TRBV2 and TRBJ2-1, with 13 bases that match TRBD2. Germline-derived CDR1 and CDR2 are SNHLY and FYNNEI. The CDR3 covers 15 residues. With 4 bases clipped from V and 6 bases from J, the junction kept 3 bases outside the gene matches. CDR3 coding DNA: TGTGCCAGCAGTGTCGGGACTAGCGGGGTCAATGAGCAGTTCTTC. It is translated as CASSVGTSGVNEQFF.

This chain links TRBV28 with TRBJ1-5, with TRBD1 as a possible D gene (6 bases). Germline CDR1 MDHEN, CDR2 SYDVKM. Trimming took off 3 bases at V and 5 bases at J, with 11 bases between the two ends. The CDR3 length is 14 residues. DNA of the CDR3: TGTGCCAGCAGTTTTTTAGAGGGGGATCAGCCCCAGCATTTT. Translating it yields CASSFLEGDQPQHF.

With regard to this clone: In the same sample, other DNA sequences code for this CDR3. The CDR3 reads CASSLLAPRYEQYF. CDR3 nucleotides: TGTGCCAGCAGCTTACTAGCACCTCGGTACGAGCAGTACTTC. V and J are TRBV7-8 and TRBJ2-7, with a tentative D call TRBD2 (5 bases). In germline, CDR1 is SGHVS, CDR2 FQNEAQ. The CDR3 loop spans 14 amino acids. Trimming left V 2 bases short and J 4 bases short, with 12 bases between.

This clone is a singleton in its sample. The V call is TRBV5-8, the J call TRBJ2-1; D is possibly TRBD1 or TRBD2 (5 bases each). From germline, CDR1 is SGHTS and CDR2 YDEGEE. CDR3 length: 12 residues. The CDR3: CAFGGYYNEQFF. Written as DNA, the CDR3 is TGTGCTTTTGGGGGTTACTACAATGAGCAGTTCTTC.